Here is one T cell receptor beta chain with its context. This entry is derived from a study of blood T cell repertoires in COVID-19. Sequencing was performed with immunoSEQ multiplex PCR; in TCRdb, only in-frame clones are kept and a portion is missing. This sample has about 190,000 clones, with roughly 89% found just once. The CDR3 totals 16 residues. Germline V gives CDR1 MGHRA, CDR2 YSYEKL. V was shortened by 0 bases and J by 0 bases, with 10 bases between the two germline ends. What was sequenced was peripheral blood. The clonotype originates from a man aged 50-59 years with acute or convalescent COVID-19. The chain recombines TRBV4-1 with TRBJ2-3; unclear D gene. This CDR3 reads CASSQELAASTDTQYF. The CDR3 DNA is TGCGCCAGCAGCCAAGAGCTGGCCGCTAGCACAGATACGCAGTATTTT.